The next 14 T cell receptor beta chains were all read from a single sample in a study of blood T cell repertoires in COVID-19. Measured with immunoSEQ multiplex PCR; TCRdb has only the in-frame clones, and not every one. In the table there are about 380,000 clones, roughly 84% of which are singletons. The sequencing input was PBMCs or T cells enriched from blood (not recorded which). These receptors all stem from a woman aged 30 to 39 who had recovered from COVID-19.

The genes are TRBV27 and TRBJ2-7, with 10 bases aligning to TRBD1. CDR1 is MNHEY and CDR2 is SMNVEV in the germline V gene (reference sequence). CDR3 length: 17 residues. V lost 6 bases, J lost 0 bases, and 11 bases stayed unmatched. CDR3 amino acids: CASSPGQGELGSYEQYF. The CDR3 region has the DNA TGTGCCAGCAGCCCTGGACAGGGGGAATTGGGCTCCTACGAGCAGTACTTC.

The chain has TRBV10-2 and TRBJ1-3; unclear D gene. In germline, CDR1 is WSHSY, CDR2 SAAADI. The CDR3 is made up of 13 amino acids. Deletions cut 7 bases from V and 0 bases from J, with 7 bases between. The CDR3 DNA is TGCGCCAGCACCCCCCGCTCTGGAAACACCATATATTTT. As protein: CASTPRSGNTIYF.

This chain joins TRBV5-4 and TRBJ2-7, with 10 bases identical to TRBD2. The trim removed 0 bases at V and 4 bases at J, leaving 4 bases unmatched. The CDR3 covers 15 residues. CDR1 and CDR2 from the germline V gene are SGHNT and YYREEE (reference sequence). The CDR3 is CASSLASGGSYEQYF. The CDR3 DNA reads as TGTGCCAGCAGCTTGGCTAGCGGGGGTTCTTACGAGCAGTACTTC.

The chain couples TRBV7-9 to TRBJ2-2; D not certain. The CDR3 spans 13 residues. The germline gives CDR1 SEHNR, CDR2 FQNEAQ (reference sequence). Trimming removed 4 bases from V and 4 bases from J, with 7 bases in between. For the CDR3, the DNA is TGTGCCAGCAGCTCACAATTCACCGGGGAGCTGTTTTTT. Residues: CASSSQFTGELFF. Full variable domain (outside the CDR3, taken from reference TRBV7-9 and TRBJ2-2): DTGVSQNPRHKITKRGQNVTFRCDPISEHNRLYWYRQTLGQGPEFLTYFQNEAQLEKSRLLSDRFSAERPKGSFSTLEIQRTEQGDSAMYLCASSSQFTGELFFGEGSRLTVL.

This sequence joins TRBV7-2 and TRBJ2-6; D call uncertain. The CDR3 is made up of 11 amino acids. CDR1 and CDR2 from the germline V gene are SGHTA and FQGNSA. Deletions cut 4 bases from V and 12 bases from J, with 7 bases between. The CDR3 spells CASSSLGVLTF. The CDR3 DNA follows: TGTGCCAGCAGCTCACTCGGCGTCCTGACTTTC.

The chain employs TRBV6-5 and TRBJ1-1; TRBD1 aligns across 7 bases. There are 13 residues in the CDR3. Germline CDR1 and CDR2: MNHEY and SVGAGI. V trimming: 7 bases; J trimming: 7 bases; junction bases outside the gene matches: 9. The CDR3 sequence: CASKRQGWGEAFF. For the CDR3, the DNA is TGTGCCAGCAAAAGACAGGGATGGGGTGAAGCTTTCTTT.

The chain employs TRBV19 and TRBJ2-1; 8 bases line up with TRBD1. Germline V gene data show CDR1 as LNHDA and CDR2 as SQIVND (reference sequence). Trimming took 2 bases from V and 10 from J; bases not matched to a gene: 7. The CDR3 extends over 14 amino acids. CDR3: CASSIRQGAEEQFF. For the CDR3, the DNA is TGTGCCAGTAGTATAAGGCAGGGGGCGGAAGAGCAGTTCTTC.

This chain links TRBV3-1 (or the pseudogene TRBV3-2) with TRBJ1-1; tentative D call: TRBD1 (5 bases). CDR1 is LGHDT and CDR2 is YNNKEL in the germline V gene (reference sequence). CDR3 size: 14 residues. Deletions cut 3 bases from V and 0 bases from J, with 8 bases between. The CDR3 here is CASSQGLVNTEAFF. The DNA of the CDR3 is TGTGCCAGCAGCCAGGGACTCGTGAACACTGAAGCTTTCTTT.

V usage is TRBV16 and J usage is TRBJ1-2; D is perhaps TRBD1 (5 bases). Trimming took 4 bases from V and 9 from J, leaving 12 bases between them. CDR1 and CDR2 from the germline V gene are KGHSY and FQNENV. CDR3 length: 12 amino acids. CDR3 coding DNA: TGTGCCAGCAGCCTGGGGCGGGGAAGCTACACCTTC. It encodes CASSLGRGSYTF. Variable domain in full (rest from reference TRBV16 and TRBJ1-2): GEEVAQTPKHLVRGEGQKAKLYCAPIKGHSYVFWYQQVLKNEFKFLISFQNENVFDETGMPKERFSAKCLPNSPCSLEIQATKLEDSAVYFCASSLGRGSYTFGSGTRLTVV.

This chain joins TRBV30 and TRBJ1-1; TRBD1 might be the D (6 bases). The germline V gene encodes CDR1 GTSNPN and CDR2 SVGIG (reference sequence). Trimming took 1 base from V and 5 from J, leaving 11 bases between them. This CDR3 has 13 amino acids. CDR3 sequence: CAWSAGHLTEAFF. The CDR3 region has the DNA TGTGCCTGGAGTGCGGGACACCTTACTGAAGCTTTCTTT.

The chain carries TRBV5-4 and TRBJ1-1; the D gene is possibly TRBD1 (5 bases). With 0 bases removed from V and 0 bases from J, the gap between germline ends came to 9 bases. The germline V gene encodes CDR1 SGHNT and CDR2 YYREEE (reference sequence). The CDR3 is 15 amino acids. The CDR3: CASSLVDSLNTEAFF. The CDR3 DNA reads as TGTGCCAGCAGCTTGGTCGACAGTTTGAACACTGAAGCTTTCTTT. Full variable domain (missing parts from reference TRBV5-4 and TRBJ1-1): ETGVTQSPTHLIKTRGQQVTLRCSSQSGHNTVSWYQQALGQGPQFIFQYYREEENGRGNFPPRFSGLQFPNYSSELNVNALELDDSALYLCASSLVDSLNTEAFFGQGTRLTVV.

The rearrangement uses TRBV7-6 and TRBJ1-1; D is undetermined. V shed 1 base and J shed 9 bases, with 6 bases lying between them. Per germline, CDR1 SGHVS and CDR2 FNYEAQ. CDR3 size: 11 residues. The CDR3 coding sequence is TGTGCCAGCAGCTTAGACAGCAAAGCTTTCTTT. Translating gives CASSLDSKAFF.

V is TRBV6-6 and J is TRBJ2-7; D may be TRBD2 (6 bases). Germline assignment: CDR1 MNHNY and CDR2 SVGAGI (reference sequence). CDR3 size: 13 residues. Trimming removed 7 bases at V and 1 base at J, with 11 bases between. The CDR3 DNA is TGTGCCAGCACGCGGGACGGGTCCTACGAGCAGTACTTC. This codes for CASTRDGSYEQYF.

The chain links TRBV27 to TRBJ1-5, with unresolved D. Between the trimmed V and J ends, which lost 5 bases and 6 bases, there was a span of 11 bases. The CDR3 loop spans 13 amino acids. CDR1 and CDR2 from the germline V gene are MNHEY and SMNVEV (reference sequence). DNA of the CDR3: TGTGCCAGCAGTCTAGCTAGGAGTCAGCCCCAGCATTTT. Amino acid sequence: CASSLARSQPQHF.